A single sample is the source of the 8 T cell receptor beta chains below, sequenced in a study of T cells in Graves' hyperthyroidism and ophthalmopathy. There were TCR beta CDR3 regions amplified from RNA transcripts. Initially, a first-round RT-PCR of the TCR CDR3 employed the HTBI primer set. TCRdb independently ran MiXCR on the multiplex PCR reads; one entry per CDR3 protein. The profile shows about 290,000 distinct CDR3 sequences, over 15% of them singletons. Sequenced input: blood. The origin of the receptors is a woman aged 60-75 years with Graves' ophthalmopathy.

This clonotype was observed at least ten times. The chain links TRBV20-1 to TRBJ1-1; a possible D gene is TRBD1 (5 bases). The CDR3 sequence is 17 residues long. Trimming took 0 bases from V and 4 from J, leaving 21 bases between them. Germline V gives CDR1 DFQATT, CDR2 SNEGSKA (reference sequence). DNA of the CDR3: TGCAGTGCTAGAGATGGGGGTCGGACGGATTGGCGCACTGAAGCTTTCTTT. It specifies CSARDGGRTDWRTEAFF.

This clonotype was counted a few times. The genes are TRBV28 and TRBJ2-3, with 13 bases matching TRBD2. V was clipped by 2 bases and J by 3 bases; unmatched bases: 8. CDR1 is MDHEN, CDR2 SYDVKM, per germline. The CDR3 is 18 residues long. The CDR3 region has the DNA TGTGCCAGCAGTTTAGATCCCGGGACTAGCGGGAATACAGATACGCAGTATTTT. It specifies CASSLDPGTSGNTDTQYF. The full variable domain, its missing parts supplied by reference TRBV28 and TRBJ2-3, is DVKVTQSSRYLVKRTGEKVFLECVQDMDHENMFWYRQDPGLGLRLIYFSYDVKMKEKGDIPEGYSVSREKKERFSLILESASTNQTSMYLCASSLDPGTSGNTDTQYFGPGTRLTVL.

The chain employs TRBV7-2 and TRBJ1-1, with D perhaps matching TRBD1 (6 bases). Germline V gene lookup returns CDR1 SGHTA and CDR2 FQGNSA. V shed 7 bases and J shed 5 bases, with 20 bases lying between them. This CDR3 comprises 15 residues. CDR3: CASIFAQGKVTEAFF. CDR3 sequence (DNA): TGTGCCAGCATCTTTGCCCAGGGGAAGGTTACTGAAGCTTTCTTT.

This clonotype was recorded at least ten times. For the CDR3, the DNA is TGTGCCAGCAGGGGTCCGGGACACCTCCCGGGGGGATATGGCTACACCTTC. Translation: CASRGPGHLPGGYGYTF. This sequence joins TRBV27 and TRBJ1-2; TRBD1 might be the D (6 bases). This CDR3 is built from 17 residues. Trimming stripped 6 bases from V and 5 bases from J, with 25 bases between. Germline assignment: CDR1 MNHEY and CDR2 SMNVEV (reference sequence).

The table lists this clonotype with a few counts. This chain uses TRBV4-2 with TRBJ2-3; 11 bases are a match to TRBD2. Germline trimming cut 4 bases from V and 1 base from J; bases unmatched to any gene: 4. This CDR3 is 16 amino acids long. Germline CDR1 reads LGHNA; CDR2 reads YNFKEQ. The CDR3 here is CASSRGLADGTDTQYF. The CDR3 DNA reads TGTGCCAGCAGCCGGGGACTAGCGGACGGCACAGATACGCAGTATTTT.

This clonotype was seen many times. The V call is TRBV28, the J call TRBJ2-7; the D gene is possibly TRBD1 (6 bases). This CDR3 comprises 14 residues. Trimming stripped 6 bases from V and 2 bases from J, with 14 bases between. CDR1 and CDR2 from the germline V gene are MDHEN and SYDVKM. The CDR3 loop is CASSRFDRTYEQYF. The CDR3, as DNA: TGTGCCAGCAGCCGGTTTGACAGGACCTACGAGCAGTACTTC.

This clonotype has a count of ten or more. The chain is built from TRBV9 and TRBJ2-3; TRBD2 is a possible D gene (6 bases). The V and J ends lost 4 bases and 0 bases respectively, with 12 bases between them. In germline, CDR1 is SGDLS, CDR2 YYNGEE. This CDR3 contains 15 residues. This chain's CDR3 is CASSSSRGSTDTQYF. The CDR3 DNA reads TGTGCCAGCAGCTCCTCGCGGGGAAGCACAGATACGCAGTATTTT.

This clonotype was seen more than once but under ten times. A read error may produce the germline difference seen at one junction end. This chain links TRBV7-3 with TRBJ2-3; D is undetermined. This CDR3 region has 15 residues. Looked up from germline, CDR1 is SGHTA and CDR2 is FQGTGA. In nucleotides, the CDR3 is TGTGCCAACAGCGAGACGGGTGAGGTCGGGGATACGCAGTATTTT. Translation gives CANSETGEVGDTQYF.